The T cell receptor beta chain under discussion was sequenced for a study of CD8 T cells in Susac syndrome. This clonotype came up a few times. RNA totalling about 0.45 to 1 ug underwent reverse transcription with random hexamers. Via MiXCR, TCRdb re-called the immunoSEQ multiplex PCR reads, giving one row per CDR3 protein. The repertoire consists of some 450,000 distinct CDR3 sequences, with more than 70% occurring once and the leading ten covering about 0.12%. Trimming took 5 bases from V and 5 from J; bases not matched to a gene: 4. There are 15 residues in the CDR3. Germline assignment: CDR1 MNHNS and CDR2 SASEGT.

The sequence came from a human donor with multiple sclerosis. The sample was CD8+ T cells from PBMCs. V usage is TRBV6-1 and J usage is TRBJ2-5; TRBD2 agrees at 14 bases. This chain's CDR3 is CASSRLAGGLETQYF. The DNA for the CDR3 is TGTGCCAGCAGTAGACTAGCGGGGGGGCTCGAGACCCAGTACTTC.